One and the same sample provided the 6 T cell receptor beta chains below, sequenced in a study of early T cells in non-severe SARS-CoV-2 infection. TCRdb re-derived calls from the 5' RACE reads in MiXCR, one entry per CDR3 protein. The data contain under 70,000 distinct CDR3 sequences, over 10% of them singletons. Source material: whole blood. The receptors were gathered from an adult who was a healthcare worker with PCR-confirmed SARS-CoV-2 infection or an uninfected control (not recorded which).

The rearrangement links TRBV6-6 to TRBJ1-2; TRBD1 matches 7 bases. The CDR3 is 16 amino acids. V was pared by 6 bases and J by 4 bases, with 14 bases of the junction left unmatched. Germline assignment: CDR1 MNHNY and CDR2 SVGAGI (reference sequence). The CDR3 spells CASSRKIGGQLYGYTF. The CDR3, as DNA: TGTGCCAGCAGCCGAAAGATAGGGGGACAGCTCTATGGCTACACCTTC.

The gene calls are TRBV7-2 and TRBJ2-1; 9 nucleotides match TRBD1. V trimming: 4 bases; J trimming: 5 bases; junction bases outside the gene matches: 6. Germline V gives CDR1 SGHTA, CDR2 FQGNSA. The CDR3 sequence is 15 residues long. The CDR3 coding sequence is TGTGCCAGCAGCTCCCGGGACAGGGACGACAATGAGCAGTTCTTC. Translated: CASSSRDRDDNEQFF.

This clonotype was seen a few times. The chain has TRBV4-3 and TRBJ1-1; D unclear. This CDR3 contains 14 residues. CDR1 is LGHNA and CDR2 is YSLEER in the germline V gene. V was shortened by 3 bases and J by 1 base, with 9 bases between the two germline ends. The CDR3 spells CASSHRFSNTEAFF. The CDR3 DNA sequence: TGCGCCAGCAGCCACAGGTTTTCGAACACTGAAGCTTTCTTT.

In nucleotides, the CDR3 is TGTGCCAGCAGCTTAGGCAGGGAAAATCATCCCTACAATGAGCAGTTCTTC. Protein product: CASSLGRENHPYNEQFF. The chain joins TRBV11-2 to TRBJ2-1; tentative D call: TRBD1 (5 bases). The CDR3 runs to 17 residues. Germline CDR1 and CDR2: SGHAT and FQNNGV. Between the trimmed V and J ends, which lost 1 base and 2 bases, there was a span of 15 bases.

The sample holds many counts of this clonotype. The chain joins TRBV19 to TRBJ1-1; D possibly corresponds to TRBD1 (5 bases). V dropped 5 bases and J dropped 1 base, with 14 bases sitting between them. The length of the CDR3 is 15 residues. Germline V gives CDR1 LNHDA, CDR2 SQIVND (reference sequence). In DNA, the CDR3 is TGTGCCAGTAGTTTGGGGGATGGAGGGAACACTGAAGCTTTCTTT. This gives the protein CASSLGDGGNTEAFF.

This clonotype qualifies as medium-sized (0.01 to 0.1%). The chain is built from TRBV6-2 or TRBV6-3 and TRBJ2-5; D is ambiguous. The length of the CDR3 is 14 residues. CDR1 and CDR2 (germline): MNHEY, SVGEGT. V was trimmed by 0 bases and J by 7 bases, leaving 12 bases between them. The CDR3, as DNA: TGTGCCAGCAGTTACTCGTGGGAAACACCGACCCAGTACTTC. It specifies CASSYSWETPTQYF.